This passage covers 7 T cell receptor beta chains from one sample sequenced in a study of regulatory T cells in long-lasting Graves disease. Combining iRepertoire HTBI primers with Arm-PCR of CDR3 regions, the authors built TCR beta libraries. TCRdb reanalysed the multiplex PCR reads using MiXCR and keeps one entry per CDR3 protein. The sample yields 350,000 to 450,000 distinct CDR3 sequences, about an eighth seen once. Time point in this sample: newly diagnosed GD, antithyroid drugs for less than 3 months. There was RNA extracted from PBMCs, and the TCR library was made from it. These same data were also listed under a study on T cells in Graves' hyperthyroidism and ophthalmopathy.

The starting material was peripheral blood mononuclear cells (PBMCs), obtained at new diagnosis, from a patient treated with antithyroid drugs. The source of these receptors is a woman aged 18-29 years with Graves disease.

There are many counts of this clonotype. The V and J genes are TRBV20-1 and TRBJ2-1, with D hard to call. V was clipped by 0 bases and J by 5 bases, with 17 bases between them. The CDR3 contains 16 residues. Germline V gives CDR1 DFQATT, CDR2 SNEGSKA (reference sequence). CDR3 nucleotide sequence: TGCAGTGCTAGAGATCCATTGAACACCTTAAACAATGAGCAGTTCTTC. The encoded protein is CSARDPLNTLNNEQFF.

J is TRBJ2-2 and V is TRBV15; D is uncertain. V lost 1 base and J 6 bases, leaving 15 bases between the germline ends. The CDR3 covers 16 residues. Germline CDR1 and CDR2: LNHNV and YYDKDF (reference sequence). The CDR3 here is CATSRANFRVAGELFF. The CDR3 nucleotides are TGTGCCACCAGCAGAGCTAACTTTCGGGTGGCCGGGGAGCTGTTTTTT.

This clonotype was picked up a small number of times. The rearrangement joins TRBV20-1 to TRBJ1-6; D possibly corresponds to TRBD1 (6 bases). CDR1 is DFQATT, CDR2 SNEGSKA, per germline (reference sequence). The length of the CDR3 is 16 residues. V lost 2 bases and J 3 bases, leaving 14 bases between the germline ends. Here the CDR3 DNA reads TGCAGTGCTAGATCGACAGGAACTCTCTATAATTCACCCCTCCACTTT. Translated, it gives CSARSTGTLYNSPLHF.

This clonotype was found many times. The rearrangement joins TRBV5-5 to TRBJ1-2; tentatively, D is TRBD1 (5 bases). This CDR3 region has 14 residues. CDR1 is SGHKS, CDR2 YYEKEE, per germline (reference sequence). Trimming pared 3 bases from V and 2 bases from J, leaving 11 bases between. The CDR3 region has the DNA TGTGCCAGCAGCTACCCTGCAGGGAACTATGGCTACACCTTC. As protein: CASSYPAGNYGYTF.

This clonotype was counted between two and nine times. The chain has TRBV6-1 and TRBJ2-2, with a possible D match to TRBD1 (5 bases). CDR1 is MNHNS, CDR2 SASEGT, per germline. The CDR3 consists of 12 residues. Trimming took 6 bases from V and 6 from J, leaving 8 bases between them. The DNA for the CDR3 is TGTGCCAGCAGCGCAGGGCCCGGGGAGCTGTTTTTT. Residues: CASSAGPGELFF.

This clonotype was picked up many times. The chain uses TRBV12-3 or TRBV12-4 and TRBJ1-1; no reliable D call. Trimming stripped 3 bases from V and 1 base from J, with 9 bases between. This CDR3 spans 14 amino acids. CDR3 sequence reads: CASSFWLKNTEAFF. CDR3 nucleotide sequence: TGTGCCAGCAGTTTTTGGCTGAAGAACACTGAAGCTTTCTTT.

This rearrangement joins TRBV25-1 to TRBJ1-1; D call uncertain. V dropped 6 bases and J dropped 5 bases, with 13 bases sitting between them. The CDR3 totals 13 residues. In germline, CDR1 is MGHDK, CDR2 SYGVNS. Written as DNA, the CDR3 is TGTGCCAGCAGCGACTTCGGACTGACTGAAGCTTTCTTT. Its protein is CASSDFGLTEAFF. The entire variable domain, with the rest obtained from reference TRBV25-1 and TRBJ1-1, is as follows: EADIYQTPRYLVIGTGKKITLECSQTMGHDKMYWYQQDPGMELHLIHYSYGVNSTEKGDLSSESTVSRIRTEHFPLTLESARPSHTSQYLCASSDFGLTEAFFGQGTRLTVV.